This T cell receptor (beta chain) appears in the sequencing data of a study of shared clonotypes between healthy human individuals. Using immunoSEQ multiplex PCR, the repertoire was profiled, and TCRdb retains in-frame clones only, with some absent. This sample has about 1 million clones; approximately 78% occur once, and the top ten carry around 0.47%. Findings of the study overall: Sequencing depth was expected to influence donor clonotype sharing. Several donors shared 5% to 5.5% of their naive CD4 clonotypes.

With respect to this clone: Its antigen remains unidentified.

Memory CD4+ cells were the fraction left after CD45RA+ naive selection. Germline loops: CDR1 SGHRS, CDR2 YFSETQ. The CDR3 is 13 residues long. V shed 4 bases and J shed 2 bases, with 9 bases lying between them. V is TRBV5-1 and J is TRBJ1-2; D is undetermined. What was sequenced was memory CD4+ T cells from PBMCs. Subset reported: CD45RA-negative fraction. The receptor's source is a man younger than 35 in good health. Some clones in this sample may be carry-over from other donors' samples. CDR3 sequence reads: CASSPRLNYGYTF. CDR3 in DNA: TGCGCCAGCAGCCCCCGGTTGAACTATGGCTACACCTTC.